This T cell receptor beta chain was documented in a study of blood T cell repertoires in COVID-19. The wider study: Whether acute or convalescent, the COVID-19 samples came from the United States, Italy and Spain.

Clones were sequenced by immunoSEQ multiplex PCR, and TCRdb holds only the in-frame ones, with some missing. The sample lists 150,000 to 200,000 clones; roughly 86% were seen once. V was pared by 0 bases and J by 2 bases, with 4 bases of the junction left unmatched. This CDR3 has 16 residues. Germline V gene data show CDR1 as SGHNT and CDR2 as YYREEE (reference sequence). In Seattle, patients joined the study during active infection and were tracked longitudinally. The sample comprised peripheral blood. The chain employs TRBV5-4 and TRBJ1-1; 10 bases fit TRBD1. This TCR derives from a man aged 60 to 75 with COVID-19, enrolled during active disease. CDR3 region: CASSLGQGASNTEAFF. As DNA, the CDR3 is TGTGCCAGCAGCTTGGGACAGGGGGCGTCAAACACTGAAGCTTTCTTT.